This passage covers 9 T cell receptor beta chains from one sample sequenced in a study of T-cell reconstitution after alpha-beta-depleted transplantation in children. This sample's TCRbeta library carried unique molecular identifier barcodes. TCRdb re-called the PCR reads through MiXCR, storing one row per CDR3 protein. Of just under 250,000 distinct CDR3 sequences in the sample, 25% were seen once. The sample here was PBMCs, taken before TCRalphabeta/CD19-depleted stem cell transplant. The origin of the receptors is a girl under 10 years old with Fanconi anemia, due to receive a stem cell transplant.

This clonotype was detected ten times or more. A read error may account for a junction end that differs from germline. V gene TRBV29-1 combines with J gene TRBJ2-4; the D gene is possibly TRBD1 (6 bases). Looked up from germline, CDR1 is SQVTM and CDR2 is ANQGSEA. There are 12 residues in the CDR3. This chain's CDR3 is CSVEETGGQCSF. The CDR3 region has the DNA TGCAGCGTTGAAGAAACCGGTGGACAGTGTTCCTTC.

V usage is TRBV7-3 and J usage is TRBJ2-1, with TRBD2 identical over 9 bases. Per the germline V gene, CDR1 is SGHTA and CDR2 is FQGTGA. Trimming at V came to 5 bases and at J to 4 bases, leaving 6 bases not matched to a gene. The CDR3 runs 15 residues. CDR3 coding DNA: TGTGCCAGCAGCCAAGGACTAGCGACGTACAATGAGCAGTTCTTC. It yields the protein CASSQGLATYNEQFF.

This clonotype has only a few counts. The chain carries TRBV18 and TRBJ2-2; the D is unclear. Trimming cost V 5 bases and J 0 bases, with 7 bases left between them. The CDR3 is made up of 14 amino acids. Germline lookup yields CDR1 KGHSH and CDR2 LQKENI. CDR3 residues: CASSNLANTGELFF. The CDR3, as DNA: TGTGCCAGCTCAAATCTAGCGAACACCGGGGAGCTGTTTTTT.

This clonotype was observed a handful of times. The chain joins TRBV29-1 to TRBJ2-5; the match to TRBD1 covers 7 bases. The CDR3 sequence is 15 residues long. Germline V CDR1 and CDR2: SQVTM, ANQGSEA. The ends lost 4 bases at V and 4 bases at J; junction bases unmatched: 12. CDR3 nucleotides: TGCAGCGTTGTTCGGTTCGGACAGGCAGCAGAGACCCAGTACTTC. Encoded protein: CSVVRFGQAAETQYF.

This clonotype appeared many times. This chain uses TRBV9 with TRBJ2-1; D may correspond to TRBD1 or TRBD2 (6 bases each). The ends were cut back, 0 bases at V and 4 bases at J, with 17 bases in the middle. Germline V gene sequence: CDR1 SGDLS, CDR2 YYNGEE. There are 17 residues in the CDR3. DNA of the CDR3: TGTGCCAGCAGCGTAGGGAGGGGGTCTACGAGATACAATGAGCAGTTCTTC. Amino acids: CASSVGRGSTRYNEQFF.

The V call is TRBV5-4, the J call TRBJ2-1; 9 bases map to TRBD2. In germline, CDR1 is SGHNT, CDR2 YYREEE (reference sequence). Losses at the gene ends were 5 bases for V and 5 bases for J; bases not matched to a gene: 5. CDR3 size: 14 residues. The DNA of the CDR3 is TGTGCCAGCAGAACCCTAGCGGGAAACAATGAGCAGTTCTTC. As protein: CASRTLAGNNEQFF.

This clonotype has more than one count but fewer than ten. This chain uses TRBV6-5 with TRBJ2-2; D is possibly TRBD2 (7 bases). CDR3 length: 18 residues. Trimming pared 0 bases from V and 3 bases from J, leaving 17 bases between. Germline V gene sequence: CDR1 MNHEY, CDR2 SVGAGI. This chain's CDR3 is CASSYSIGGGLDTGELFF. The CDR3 nucleotides read TGTGCCAGCAGTTACTCGATTGGCGGGGGCCTAGACACCGGGGAGCTGTTTTTT.

This clonotype has a handful of counts. Here the CDR3 reads CSAGRQGVDEQYF. Here the CDR3 DNA reads TGCAGTGCAGGGAGACAGGGAGTAGACGAGCAGTACTTC. V is TRBV20-1 and J is TRBJ2-7, with 7 positions matching TRBD1. The CDR3 is 13 amino acids. Germline-derived CDR1 and CDR2 are DFQATT and SNEGSKA (reference sequence). The J segment lost 5 bases and the V segment lost 6 bases, leaving 10 bases of the junction unmatched.

This clonotype was counted a few times. V and J are TRBV27 and TRBJ2-3; 12 nucleotides match TRBD2. Germline CDR1 MNHEY, CDR2 SMNVEV (reference sequence). The CDR3 covers 18 residues. With 3 bases clipped from V and 0 bases from J, the junction kept 7 bases outside the gene matches. The CDR3 reads CASSLGLAGGGSTDTQYF. CDR3 nucleotide sequence: TGTGCCAGCAGTTTGGGGCTAGCGGGAGGGGGAAGCACAGATACGCAGTATTTT.